This TCR beta chain derives from a study of blood T cells in healthy people across ages. Study-level findings and limits: A roughly linear fall in TCR beta diversity per million T cells was seen with increasing age.

Germline loops: CDR1 SGHKS, CDR2 YYEKEE (reference sequence). The CDR3 length is 14 residues. Trimming cost V 4 bases and J 7 bases; bases outside gene matches: 6. Alongside a J-beta primer mix, a sample-barcoded 5' primer served in a second PCR lasting roughly 6 to 11 cycles. One entry per CDR3 protein, called by TCRdb with MiXCR from the 5' RACE reads. The repertoire consists of 750,000 to 850,000 distinct CDR3 sequences, with 25% occurring once and the leading ten covering approximately 3.7%. As concerns this clonotype: What it binds is unknown.

This sample also appeared in a second study, on T cells of mothers and their children. That work contributes: Every mother produced more than 9.5 million TCR beta CDR3 reads, whereas every child provided around 3 million. With unrelated pairs as the comparison, related mother-child pairs had a slightly higher overlap that was not significant.

The chain employs TRBV5-5 and TRBJ2-1, with 9 bases aligning to TRBD1. Sequencing input: blood. The TCR originated in a boy aged 5-17 years in good health. The CDR3 sequence: CASSVEGTGNEQFF. CDR3 sequence (DNA): TGTGCCAGCAGCGTCGAAGGGACAGGGAATGAGCAGTTCTTC.